The 19 T cell receptor beta chains in this list originate from one sample, sequenced in a study of regulatory T cells in long-lasting Graves disease. Time point described: newly diagnosed GD, antithyroid drugs for less than 3 months. Researchers made the TCR library from RNA that was extracted from PBMCs. The authors built TCR beta libraries using iRepertoire HTBI primers and Arm-PCR of CDR3 regions. TCRdb re-called the multiplex PCR reads through MiXCR, storing one row per CDR3 protein. The table includes around 420,000 distinct CDR3 sequences, about 16% detected once. The sample here was peripheral blood mononuclear cells (PBMCs), taken at new diagnosis, from a patient treated with antithyroid drugs. The receptor source for this set is a female donor with Graves disease.

This clonotype was found a few times. V gene TRBV4-3 combines with J gene TRBJ1-2, with a tentative D call TRBD1 (5 bases). Germline CDR1 is LGHNA and CDR2 is YSLEER. Trimming pared 0 bases from V and 8 bases from J, leaving 13 bases between. The CDR3 runs to 14 residues. The CDR3 coding sequence is TGCGCCAGCAGCCAAGATCAAGGGGCCTCGGGCTACACCTTC. This encodes CASSQDQGASGYTF.

Concerning this clonotype itself: A far larger clone lies a single base away; this is likely a read error. The chain links TRBV28 to TRBJ1-2, with TRBD1 as a possible D gene (5 bases). The CDR3 sequence is 15 residues long. CDR1 is MDHEN, CDR2 SYDVKM, per germline. CDR3 in amino acids: CASSQPRGPGYDYTF. CDR3 bases: TGTGCCAGCAGTCAGCCACGGGGACCAGGCTATGACTACACCTTC.

Many counts were recorded for this clonotype. This chain connects TRBV11-3 to TRBJ2-1; D possibly uses TRBD1 or TRBD2 (5 bases each). The CDR3 loop spans 16 amino acids. Germline V CDR1 and CDR2: SGHNT, YENEEA. V shed 6 bases and J shed 4 bases, with 19 bases lying between them. The DNA for the CDR3 is TGTGCCAGCAGTAACATCGGGGACCCCGCTTACAATGAGCAGTTCTTC. Protein sequence: CASSNIGDPAYNEQFF.

The chain uses TRBV6-1 and TRBJ2-6; tentative D call: TRBD1 (5 bases). V was trimmed by 6 bases and J by 5 bases, leaving 20 bases between them. In germline, CDR1 is MNHNS, CDR2 SASEGT. This CDR3 has 17 amino acids. The chain's CDR3 is CASSPPPAYRRANVLTF. CDR3 DNA sequence: TGTGCCAGCAGCCCTCCCCCGGCGTACAGGAGGGCCAACGTCCTGACTTTC.

This clonotype was seen repeatedly, ten times or more. This chain connects TRBV30 to TRBJ1-1; no clear D gene. The germline gives CDR1 GTSNPN, CDR2 SVGIG (reference sequence). The V gene lost 2 bases and the J gene lost 1 base, with 8 bases spanning the gap. The CDR3 is made up of 13 amino acids. CDR3 residues: CAWSLTGNTEAFF. The DNA for the CDR3 is TGTGCCTGGAGTTTGACGGGGAACACTGAAGCTTTCTTT.

This clonotype was seen ten or more times. This chain uses TRBV20-1 with TRBJ2-7; perhaps D is TRBD1 or TRBD2 (5 bases each). The CDR3 runs to 14 residues. The germline V gene encodes CDR1 DFQATT and CDR2 SNEGSKA (reference sequence). Trimming removed 3 bases from V and 4 bases from J, with 16 bases in between. The CDR3 region is CSASGAGRNYEQYF. CDR3 sequence (DNA): TGCAGTGCTAGTGGTGCAGGGAGAAATTACGAGCAGTACTTC.

Ten or more counts support this clonotype. The V call is TRBV3-1, the J call TRBJ2-3, with 8 bases identical to TRBD2. Trimming took 3 bases from V and 4 from J; bases not matched to a gene: 12. Germline V gene data show CDR1 as LGHDT and CDR2 as YNNKEL (reference sequence). This CDR3 contains 17 residues. The CDR3 nucleotides read TGTGCCAGCAGCCAGTACCGACGAAGCGGGAGAGCAGATACGCAGTATTTT. It codes for CASSQYRRSGRADTQYF.

This clonotype was counted between two and nine times. The V and J genes are TRBV29-1 and TRBJ1-2; 7 bases align to TRBD1. V lost 6 bases and J lost 10; bases outside the gene matches: 14. CDR3 length: 13 amino acids. Per the germline V gene, CDR1 is SQVTM and CDR2 is ANQGSEA. The CDR3 bases are TGCAGCGTCGGTCCCCGACAGGGTGTGGACTACACCTTC. This encodes CSVGPRQGVDYTF. The full variable domain, rest sourced from reference TRBV29-1 and TRBJ1-2, is SAVISQKPSRDICQRGTSLTIQCQVDSQVTMMFWYRQQPGQSLTLIATANQGSEATYESGFVIDKFPISRPNLTFSTLTVSNMSPEDSSIYLCSVGPRQGVDYTFGSGTRLTVV.

V is TRBV20-1 and J is TRBJ1-3; D is possibly TRBD1 (5 bases). Germline assignment: CDR1 DFQATT and CDR2 SNEGSKA (reference sequence). Trimming left V 6 bases short and J 7 bases short, with 10 bases between. The CDR3 totals 11 residues. The CDR3 region is CSAPTANTIYF. In nucleotides, the CDR3 is TGCAGTGCACCGACAGCCAACACCATATATTTT.

This clonotype appeared many times. This chain connects TRBV5-1 to TRBJ1-3, with a possible D match to TRBD1 (5 bases). Germline V gene data show CDR1 as SGHRS and CDR2 as YFSETQ. V was shortened by 4 bases and J by 0 bases, with 11 bases between the two germline ends. CDR3 size: 15 residues. The CDR3 here is CASSVSGNSGNTIYF. In DNA, the CDR3 is TGCGCCAGCAGCGTCTCAGGGAACTCTGGAAACACCATATATTTT.

This clonotype occurred many times. V is TRBV5-1 and J is TRBJ1-2; no definite D call. CDR3 length equals 11 residues. V was clipped by 0 bases and J by 6 bases, with 3 bases between them. Germline CDR1 is SGHRS and CDR2 is YFSETQ. The CDR3 DNA is TGCGCCAGCAGCTTGGATCATGGCTACACCTTC. Its protein product is CASSLDHGYTF. The variable domain in full, with the rest retrieved from reference TRBV5-1 and TRBJ1-2, is KAGVTQTPRYLIKTRGQQVTLSCSPISGHRSVSWYQQTPGQGLQFLFEYFSETQRNKGNFPGRFSGRQFSNSRSEMNVSTLELGDSALYLCASSLDHGYTFGSGTRLTVV.

On this clonotype: A much larger clone differs by one base, so this may be a read error. This chain joins TRBV5-1 and TRBJ2-7; TRBD1 aligns across 7 bases. Per the germline V gene, CDR1 is SGHRS and CDR2 is YFSETQ. The CDR3 contains 14 residues. With V trimmed by 2 bases and J by 7 bases, 9 bases remained unmatched. The CDR3 nucleotides are TGCGCCAGCAGCTTTGAGGGGGCGCGTGATGAGCAGTACTTC. It is translated as CASSFEGARDEQYF. Variable domain in full (rest from reference TRBV5-1 and TRBJ2-7): KAGVTQTPRYLIKTRGQQVTLSCSPISGHRSVSWYQQTPGQGLQFLFEYFSETQRNKGNFPGRFSGRQFSNSRSEMNVSTLELGDSALYLCASSFEGARDEQYFGPGTRLTVT.

This clonotype came up many times. The rearrangement joins TRBV27 to TRBJ2-1; D not resolved. The CDR3 runs 15 residues. Trimming pared 0 bases from V and 8 bases from J, leaving 14 bases between. CDR1 is MNHEY, CDR2 SMNVEV, per germline (reference sequence). CDR3 sequence (DNA): TGTGCCAGCAGTTTATCTACTTTTGAATACGATGAGCAGTTCTTC. Its protein product is CASSLSTFEYDEQFF.

This clonotype occurred a few times. The J gene is TRBJ1-5, the V gene TRBV27, with no clear D. This CDR3 has 13 amino acids. V lost 6 bases and J 0 bases, leaving 6 bases between the germline ends. Germline CDR1 is MNHEY and CDR2 is SMNVEV (reference sequence). The CDR3 loop reads CASRGISNQPQHF. The DNA for the CDR3 is TGTGCCAGCAGGGGGATTAGCAATCAGCCCCAGCATTTT.

This sequence joins TRBV20-1 and TRBJ2-7, with D possibly matching TRBD1 (5 bases). CDR3 length: 13 amino acids. Trimming took 0 bases from V and 6 from J, leaving 12 bases between them. Germline V gene sequence: CDR1 DFQATT, CDR2 SNEGSKA (reference sequence). The CDR3 DNA is TGCAGTGCTAGAGATTGGTTGACAGTCGAGCAGTACTTC. Translation gives CSARDWLTVEQYF.

This clonotype appeared many times. This chain's CDR3 is CASNTGRWRAEAFF. The CDR3 coding sequence is TGTGCCAGCAACACAGGGCGATGGAGGGCTGAAGCTTTCTTT. The chain is built from TRBV2 and TRBJ1-1, with D possibly being TRBD1 (6 bases). The germline CDR1 and CDR2 sequences are SNHLY and FYNNEI. The CDR3 extends over 14 amino acids. The germline V and J ends were trimmed by 7 bases and 6 bases, with 18 bases remaining between them.

This clonotype was counted ten times or more. CDR3: CASSFQFRGSSYNEQFF. The CDR3 DNA reads as TGTGCCAGCAGCTTTCAATTCCGGGGTAGCTCCTACAATGAGCAGTTCTTC. The chain uses TRBV7-2 and TRBJ2-1; a weak D match, TRBD2 (5 bases). Per the germline V gene, CDR1 is SGHTA and CDR2 is FQGNSA. The germline V and J ends were trimmed by 3 bases and 0 bases, with 15 bases remaining between them. This CDR3 is built from 17 residues.

This clonotype came up many times. The V call is TRBV7-2, the J call TRBJ2-1; a weak D match, TRBD2 (5 bases). The CDR3 sequence is 14 residues long. Germline CDR1 and CDR2: SGHTA and FQGNSA. V dropped 1 base and J dropped 9 bases, with 13 bases sitting between them. CDR3 sequence reads: CASSLVRDLGEQFF. CDR3 coding DNA: TGTGCCAGCAGCTTAGTGAGGGATTTGGGTGAGCAGTTCTTC.

In its sample, this clonotype was seen many times. The genes are TRBV4-1 and TRBJ1-1; 8 positions match TRBD1. Germline lookup yields CDR1 MGHRA and CDR2 YSYEKL. J gave up 5 bases and V 3 bases, and 8 bases lay outside the gene matches. This CDR3 is built from 15 residues. This CDR3 is CASSHLGQGGTEAFF. CDR3 DNA: TGCGCCAGCAGCCACCTTGGACAGGGAGGGACTGAAGCTTTCTTT.